The 22 T cell receptor beta chains listed next were all sequenced from one sample in a study of blood T cell repertoires in COVID-19. Method: immunoSEQ multiplex PCR; TCRdb's copy keeps in-frame clones and lacks some. The sample lists about 150,000 clones; 87% were seen once. The specimen was peripheral blood. These receptors were collected from a man older than 75 with acute or convalescent COVID-19.

V usage is TRBV5-1 and J usage is TRBJ2-5, with D possibly matching TRBD2 (6 bases). The CDR3 loop spans 15 amino acids. Germline CDR1 and CDR2: SGHRS and YFSETQ. The V end was cut by 3 bases, the J end by 0 bases, with 12 bases between. Here the CDR3 reads CASSSRPGDQETQYF. In DNA form, the CDR3 reads TGCGCCAGCAGCTCAAGGCCGGGGGACCAAGAGACCCAGTACTTC.

The V and J genes are TRBV5-1 and TRBJ2-5, with D tentatively TRBD1 (6 bases). Trimming left V 1 base short and J 4 bases short, with 8 bases between. This CDR3 spans 13 amino acids. Germline CDR1 reads SGHRS; CDR2 reads YFSETQ. CDR3 sequence (DNA): TGCGCCAGCAGCTTGCAGGGGACAGAGACCCAGTACTTC. This sequence encodes CASSLQGTETQYF.

The chain employs TRBV7-6 and TRBJ2-1; D may be TRBD2 (5 bases). Germline V gene data show CDR1 as SGHVS and CDR2 as FNYEAQ. Trimming took off 0 bases at V and 9 bases at J, with 18 bases between the two ends. The CDR3 has 16 amino acids. CDR3 nucleotide sequence: TGTGCCAGCAGCTTAGCACCGGATCTAGCTTATGGTGAGCAGTTCTTC. This encodes CASSLAPDLAYGEQFF.

This rearrangement joins TRBV24-1 to TRBJ2-1, with TRBD2 identical over 8 bases. The V and J ends lost 5 bases and 4 bases, in that order; junction bases with no gene match: 6. Germline V gene lookup returns CDR1 KGHDR and CDR2 SFDVKD. The CDR3 length is 15 residues. The CDR3 DNA is TGTGCCACCAGTGGGGGTAGCGGGACGTACAATGAGCAGTTCTTC. This codes for CATSGGSGTYNEQFF.

The V and J genes are TRBV3-1 (or the pseudogene TRBV3-2) and TRBJ2-1, with D maybe TRBD2 (6 bases). The CDR3 runs 17 residues. Germline values: CDR1 LGHDT, CDR2 YNNKEL (reference sequence). V was trimmed by 0 bases and J by 4 bases, leaving 16 bases between them. CDR3 residues: CASSQDGGAGLYNEQFF. The DNA for the CDR3 is TGTGCCAGCAGCCAAGATGGGGGAGCGGGTCTTTACAATGAGCAGTTCTTC.

The chain is built from TRBV28 and TRBJ1-1; D might be TRBD1 (5 bases). The CDR3 consists of 15 residues. The V and J ends lost 7 bases and 3 bases respectively, with 18 bases between them. The V gene's germline CDR1 is MDHEN and CDR2 SYDVKM. This CDR3 is CASTTRRVSYTEAFF. The DNA for the CDR3 is TGTGCCAGCACGACCCGCAGGGTATCGTACACTGAAGCTTTCTTT.

The chain combines TRBV5-1 with TRBJ2-5; 9 bases map to TRBD1. CDR1 is SGHRS and CDR2 is YFSETQ in the germline V gene. The J segment lost 4 bases and the V segment lost 4 bases, leaving 8 bases of the junction unmatched. The CDR3 is made up of 15 amino acids. CDR3 residues: CASSPTGQGGETQYF. The CDR3 DNA follows: TGCGCCAGCAGCCCCACGGGACAGGGTGGAGAGACCCAGTACTTC.

This chain connects TRBV4-1 to TRBJ1-2; the D gene is possibly TRBD1 (6 bases). Germline V CDR1 and CDR2: MGHRA, YSYEKL. CDR3 length equals 15 residues. V gave up 1 base and J gave up 5 bases, with 14 bases separating them. DNA for the CDR3: TGCGCCAGCAGCCAAGCCGAGAGGGGGATGTATGGCTACACCTTC. Its translation is CASSQAERGMYGYTF.

The chain links TRBV27 to TRBJ2-5; the match to TRBD2 covers 14 bases. Per germline, CDR1 MNHEY and CDR2 SMNVEV (reference sequence). The CDR3 consists of 17 residues. V was clipped by 8 bases and J by 4 bases; unmatched bases: 12. In DNA, the CDR3 is TGTGCCAGCGCATCAACCCGGACTAGCGGGAGGTCAGAGACCCAGTACTTC. It translates to CASASTRTSGRSETQYF.

The genes are TRBV7-6 and TRBJ1-6; 8 nucleotides line up with TRBD1. Looked up from germline, CDR1 is SGHVS and CDR2 is FNYEAQ. This CDR3 region has 17 residues. V lost 5 bases to trimming and J lost 0 bases; unmatched junction nucleotides: 6. Here the CDR3 DNA reads TGTGCCAGCAGCCCCGGACAGGGAATCTCCTATAATTCACCCCTCCACTTT. Its protein is CASSPGQGISYNSPLHF.

In its sample, this clone was seen once. The chain uses TRBV23-1 and TRBJ2-1; no clear D gene. TRBV23-1 is classed as an ORF, of uncertain function. The CDR3 loop spans 15 amino acids. Trimming took 11 bases from V and 7 from J, leaving 24 bases between them. CDR3 amino acids: CARDLLRSSTNEQFF. In DNA form, the CDR3 reads TGCGCCCGAGACCTTCTGAGGAGTTCAACGAATGAGCAGTTCTTC.

This rearrangement joins TRBV7-2 to TRBJ1-5; 8 bases line up with TRBD1. After removal of 6 bases from V and 7 bases from J, the junction contained 8 bases not matched to a gene. This CDR3 has 14 residues. CDR1 and CDR2 (germline): SGHTA, FQGNSA. CDR3 in amino acids: CASRQTGGGQPQHF. Written as DNA, the CDR3 is TGTGCCAGCAGACAAACAGGGGGAGGGCAGCCCCAGCATTTT.

The chain couples TRBV9 to TRBJ2-5; tentatively, D is TRBD1 (5 bases). The CDR3 has 15 residues. Germline CDR1 is SGDLS and CDR2 is YYNGEE. Deletions cut 1 base from V and 0 bases from J, with 10 bases between. The CDR3 loop reads CASSVSSTDQETQYF. CDR3 nucleotides: TGTGCCAGCAGCGTATCGTCGACAGACCAAGAGACCCAGTACTTC.

J is TRBJ1-5 and V is TRBV24-1; tentatively, D is TRBD1 (5 bases). Germline loops: CDR1 KGHDR, CDR2 SFDVKD. Trimming pared 6 bases from V and 3 bases from J, leaving 17 bases between. The CDR3 has 16 amino acids. Here the CDR3 reads CATSPTGGGINQPQHF. In DNA form, the CDR3 reads TGTGCCACCAGTCCGACCGGGGGGGGGATCAATCAGCCCCAGCATTTT.

The V gene is TRBV6-5, the J gene TRBJ2-5; the match to TRBD2 covers 7 bases. J lost 4 bases, V lost 7 bases, and 6 bases had no gene match. The germline V gene has CDR1 MNHEY and CDR2 SVGAGI. There are 13 residues in the CDR3. CDR3 nucleotides: TGTGCCAGCACCACGGGAGGACGAGAGACCCAGTACTTC. Residues: CASTTGGRETQYF.

This clone is a singleton in its sample. The chain links TRBV5-1 to TRBJ1-4, with 8 bases that match TRBD1. Germline CDR1 is SGHRS and CDR2 is YFSETQ. Trimming at V came to 1 base and at J to 7 bases, leaving 12 bases not matched to a gene. The length of the CDR3 is 17 residues. The CDR3 here is CASSLTGQGWGGEKLFF. CDR3 DNA: TGCGCCAGCAGCTTGACCGGACAGGGTTGGGGAGGTGAAAAACTGTTTTTT.

The chain employs TRBV5-4 and TRBJ1-4, with D tentatively TRBD1 (6 bases). This CDR3 spans 17 amino acids. CDR1 is SGHNT and CDR2 is YYREEE in the germline V gene (reference sequence). Trimming removed 1 base at V and 5 bases at J, with 18 bases between. CDR3 sequence (DNA): TGTGCCAGCAGCTTGCGGGGAACCGGGACACGGAATGAAAAACTGTTTTTT. Translation: CASSLRGTGTRNEKLFF.

The rearrangement links TRBV28 to TRBJ2-1; D call uncertain. CDR1 is MDHEN and CDR2 is SYDVKM in the germline V gene. V lost 7 bases and J 6 bases, leaving 7 bases between the germline ends. The CDR3 has 11 residues. The CDR3 sequence is CASTRLNEQFF. Here the CDR3 DNA reads TGTGCCAGCACCAGGCTCAATGAGCAGTTCTTC.

This chain uses TRBV6-6 with TRBJ1-5; 10 bases map to TRBD1. Trimming at V came to 6 bases and at J to 2 bases, leaving 7 bases not matched to a gene. This CDR3 spans 16 amino acids. Germline values: CDR1 MNHNY, CDR2 SVGAGI (reference sequence). For the CDR3, the DNA is TGTGCCAGCAGCCGAACCGGGACAGGGGGCAATCAGCCCCAGCATTTT. Its translation is CASSRTGTGGNQPQHF.

The CDR3 DNA reads TGTGCCAGCAGTTCGGCCGGGACAGGCACCGGGGAGCTGTTTTTT. Protein sequence: CASSSAGTGTGELFF. This chain joins TRBV28 and TRBJ2-2; 8 positions agree with TRBD1. The CDR3 has 15 residues. The germline gives CDR1 MDHEN, CDR2 SYDVKM. Losses at the gene ends were 4 bases for V and 4 bases for J; bases not matched to a gene: 5.

This clone has only one observation. The J gene is TRBJ2-1, the V gene TRBV7-9; maybe TRBD1 (6 bases). V lost 5 bases and J 8 bases, leaving 10 bases between the germline ends. The CDR3 length is 12 residues. Germline V gene data show CDR1 as SEHNR and CDR2 as FQNEAQ (reference sequence). CDR3 DNA sequence: TGTGCCAGCAGCGTACAGGGCCATGAGCAGTTCTTC. Residues: CASSVQGHEQFF.

The chain recombines TRBV3-1 (or the pseudogene TRBV3-2) with TRBJ1-4; TRBD1 agrees at 7 bases. The CDR3 extends over 15 amino acids. V lost 3 bases and J lost 8; bases outside the gene matches: 9. CDR1 and CDR2 (germline): LGHDT, YNNKEL (reference sequence). CDR3 nucleotides: TGTGCCAGCAGCCAGGACTTGGACAGGAGCGAAAAACTGTTTTTT. This sequence encodes CASSQDLDRSEKLFF.